These 15 T cell receptor beta chains were sequenced from one sample in a study of blood T cell repertoires in COVID-19. Clones were sequenced by immunoSEQ multiplex PCR, and TCRdb holds only the in-frame ones, with some missing. The sample lists roughly 240,000 clones, 86% seen once, with around 1.5% in the top ten. Sequencing was done on a sample of peripheral blood. These receptors all stem from a woman aged 55-70 years who had recovered from COVID-19.

This clone was recorded once. J is TRBJ2-5 and V is TRBV9; 10 bases align to TRBD1. Germline loops: CDR1 SGDLS, CDR2 YYNGEE. This CDR3 region has 15 residues. Trimming removed 4 bases from V and 5 bases from J; junction bases left unmatched: 8. In DNA, the CDR3 is TGTGCCAGCAGCCCCAGACAGGGGGCGCGGGAGACCCAGTACTTC. Translation: CASSPRQGARETQYF. The full variable domain, with the rest looked up from reference TRBV9 and TRBJ2-5, is DSGVTQTPKHLITATGQRVTLRCSPRSGDLSVYWYQQSLDQGLQFLIQYYNGEERAKGNILERFSAQQFPDLHSELNLSSLELGDSALYFCASSPRQGARETQYFGPGTRLLVL.

The chain is built from TRBV18 and TRBJ2-2, with 11 bases fitting TRBD2. The germline CDR1 and CDR2 sequences are KGHSH and LQKENI. CDR3 length: 15 residues. The V segment lost 4 bases and the J segment 6 bases; nucleotides outside the gene matches: 4. CDR3 region: CASSRTTSGAGELFF. The DNA of the CDR3 is TGTGCCAGCTCACGGACGACTAGCGGGGCCGGGGAGCTGTTTTTT.

The V call is TRBV6-5, the J call TRBJ1-1; D gene uncertain. The CDR3 runs to 16 residues. In germline, CDR1 is MNHEY, CDR2 SVGAGI. The ends were cut back, 0 bases at V and 1 base at J, with 12 bases in the middle. Here the CDR3 reads CASSYSPPGRNTEAFF. The CDR3 nucleotides are TGTGCCAGCAGTTACTCGCCGCCCGGTCGGAACACTGAAGCTTTCTTT.

This clone was detected only a few times. The chain combines TRBV6-1 with TRBJ2-5, with a possible D match to TRBD2 (6 bases). Germline V lookup: CDR1 MNHNS, CDR2 SASEGT. The CDR3 has 16 residues. V was clipped by 1 base and J by 5 bases, with 17 bases between them. CDR3 nucleotides: TGTGCCAGCAGTGAAGGTGTAGGGGTCCGGGGGGAGACCCAGTACTTC. Translation: CASSEGVGVRGETQYF.

This clone showed up just a few times. The chain uses TRBV5-1 and TRBJ2-2, with TRBD1 matching 9 bases. The V gene's germline CDR1 is SGHRS and CDR2 YFSETQ. J lost 2 bases, V lost 0 bases, and 2 bases had no gene match. CDR3 length: 16 residues. The CDR3 sequence is CASSLGDRVNTGELFF. CDR3 sequence (DNA): TGCGCCAGCAGCTTGGGGGACAGGGTTAACACCGGGGAGCTGTTTTTT. The full variable domain, its missing parts supplied by reference TRBV5-1 and TRBJ2-2, is KAGVTQTPRYLIKTRGQQVTLSCSPISGHRSVSWYQQTPGQGLQFLFEYFSETQRNKGNFPGRFSGRQFSNSRSEMNVSTLELGDSALYLCASSLGDRVNTGELFFGEGSRLTVL.

The rearrangement joins TRBV5-4 to TRBJ1-2; D call uncertain. Germline CDR1 is SGHNT and CDR2 is YYREEE (reference sequence). Trimming removed 4 bases at V and 7 bases at J, with 11 bases between. This CDR3 is built from 12 residues. The CDR3 is CASSGRVSGYTF. Written as DNA, the CDR3 is TGTGCCAGCAGCGGGAGGGTGAGTGGCTACACCTTC.

Note on this clone: Other DNA sequences within the sample encode an identical CDR3. The V call is TRBV7-3, the J call TRBJ2-3, with 8 bases identical to TRBD2. CDR1 SGHTA and CDR2 FQGTGA come from the germline V gene. This CDR3 has 15 amino acids. V lost 5 bases and J lost 1; bases outside the gene matches: 5. Here the CDR3 DNA reads TGTGCCAGCAGCCCTGGAGCGGGGGGCACAGATACGCAGTATTTT. Translating gives CASSPGAGGTDTQYF.

This chain uses TRBV5-4 with TRBJ2-7; TRBD2 might be the D (5 bases). The CDR3 is 14 residues long. Germline V lookup: CDR1 SGHNT, CDR2 YYREEE (reference sequence). V was clipped by 0 bases and J by 1 base, with 8 bases between them. CDR3: CASSLVGSSYEQYF. The CDR3 region has the DNA TGTGCCAGCAGCTTGGTTGGGAGTTCCTACGAGCAGTACTTC.

Only one count was recorded for this clone. The V gene is TRBV4-1, the J gene TRBJ2-1; D is possibly TRBD1 (5 bases). The CDR3 length is 15 residues. V gave up 0 bases and J gave up 9 bases, with 15 bases separating them. The germline V gene encodes CDR1 MGHRA and CDR2 YSYEKL. CDR3 in amino acids: CASSQDSQGIGEQFF. CDR3 coding DNA: TGCGCCAGCAGCCAAGATTCGCAGGGAATCGGTGAGCAGTTCTTC.

The genes are TRBV5-6 and TRBJ1-1; D remains ambiguous. The germline V and J ends were trimmed by 2 bases and 2 bases, with 4 bases remaining between them. The germline V gene has CDR1 SGHDT and CDR2 YYEEEE. This CDR3 is 12 amino acids long. The CDR3 region is CASSFKNTEAFF. As DNA, the CDR3 is TGTGCCAGCAGCTTCAAAAACACTGAAGCTTTCTTT.

The V and J genes are TRBV10-3 and TRBJ2-7, with D perhaps matching TRBD2 (5 bases). The CDR3 has 14 residues. The germline CDR1 and CDR2 sequences are ENHRY and SYGVKD. With 10 bases removed from V and 6 bases from J, the gap between germline ends came to 22 bases. CDR3 nucleotides: TGTGCCACCGCGGGTAGCGACGACCCCGGCGAGCAGTACTTC. Encoded protein: CATAGSDDPGEQYF.

This sequence joins TRBV28 and TRBJ1-2, with 9 positions matching TRBD1. The CDR3 sequence is 16 residues long. In germline, CDR1 is MDHEN, CDR2 SYDVKM. V trimming: 3 bases; J trimming: 0 bases; junction bases outside the gene matches: 5. CDR3 in amino acids: CASSLYGDRANYGYTF. The CDR3, as DNA: TGTGCCAGCAGTTTGTACGGGGACAGGGCTAACTATGGCTACACCTTC.

V and J are TRBV19 and TRBJ2-1, with 9 nucleotides matching TRBD2. The V segment lost 5 bases and the J segment 5 bases; nucleotides outside the gene matches: 4. Per germline, CDR1 LNHDA and CDR2 SQIVND (reference sequence). The CDR3 extends over 14 amino acids. The chain's CDR3 is CASSLLAGHNEQFF. CDR3 DNA: TGTGCCAGTAGTTTGCTAGCGGGGCACAATGAGCAGTTCTTC.

The chain is built from TRBV6-5 and TRBJ2-7; D remains ambiguous. Trimming took 4 bases from V and 2 from J, leaving 9 bases between them. The CDR3 is made up of 13 amino acids. Germline CDR1 is MNHEY and CDR2 is SVGAGI. CDR3 amino acids: CASSLLATYEQYF. Here the CDR3 DNA reads TGTGCCAGCAGTTTACTTGCTACCTACGAGCAGTACTTC.

The chain recombines TRBV29-1 with TRBJ2-7, with D uncertain. From germline, CDR1 is SQVTM and CDR2 ANQGSEA. Trimming took off 7 bases at V and 9 bases at J, with 19 bases between the two ends. The CDR3 length is 12 residues. The CDR3 loop is CSALGKTLGQYF. The CDR3 DNA follows: TGCAGCGCATTGGGCAAGACCCTGGGGCAGTACTTC.